Following are 23 T cell receptor beta chains from one sample sequenced in a study of cytomegalovirus exposure and HLA in healthy donors. This PCR relied on a set of 60 Vbeta primers and 13 Jbeta primers. Using immunoSEQ multiplex PCR, the repertoire was profiled, and TCRdb retains in-frame clones only, with some absent. The sample lists roughly 130,000 clones, approximately 85% seen once, with roughly 0.53% in the top ten. The source material was PBMCs. Source of these receptors: a woman aged 35 to 49 in good health and CMV-seronegative.

The chain links TRBV2 to TRBJ2-1; D is possibly TRBD1 (5 bases). This CDR3 spans 12 amino acids. Germline CDR1 reads SNHLY; CDR2 reads FYNNEI. V was pared by 8 bases and J by 9 bases, with 14 bases between. The CDR3, as DNA: TGTGCCAGCGCTACAGGCGAAGGTGAGCAGTTCTTC. Translation: CASATGEGEQFF.

The chain recombines TRBV5-4 with TRBJ1-3; 7 bases map to TRBD1. The V gene end was trimmed by 4 bases and the J gene end by 0 bases; junction bases not matched to a gene: 4. Germline V gives CDR1 SGHNT, CDR2 YYREEE (reference sequence). This CDR3 spans 15 amino acids. The CDR3 loop is CASSTGQDSGNTIYF. In DNA, the CDR3 is TGTGCCAGCAGCACAGGACAGGACTCTGGAAACACCATATATTTT. Using reference TRBV5-4 and TRBJ1-3 for the parts outside the CDR3, the full variable domain is ETGVTQSPTHLIKTRGQQVTLRCSSQSGHNTVSWYQQALGQGPQFIFQYYREEENGRGNFPPRFSGLQFPNYSSELNVNALELDDSALYLCASSTGQDSGNTIYFGEGSWLTVV.

V and J are TRBV5-1 and TRBJ2-1, with TRBD2 identical over 10 bases. This CDR3 comprises 16 residues. The germline V gene has CDR1 SGHRS and CDR2 YFSETQ. Trimming at V came to 0 bases and at J to 10 bases, leaving 10 bases not matched to a gene. The CDR3 DNA reads as TGCGCCAGCAGCTTGGGAAGCGGGAGGGCAGGCCGGGAGCAGTTCTTC. Protein sequence: CASSLGSGRAGREQFF. The full variable domain, rest sourced from reference TRBV5-1 and TRBJ2-1, is KAGVTQTPRYLIKTRGQQVTLSCSPISGHRSVSWYQQTPGQGLQFLFEYFSETQRNKGNFPGRFSGRQFSNSRSEMNVSTLELGDSALYLCASSLGSGRAGREQFFGPGTRLTVL.

V and J are TRBV7-9 and TRBJ2-7; 8 nucleotides align to TRBD1. The germline V gene encodes CDR1 SEHNR and CDR2 FQNEAQ (reference sequence). CDR3 length: 14 amino acids. J lost 6 bases, V lost 5 bases, and 9 bases had no gene match. Here the CDR3 reads CASSPGTGSGEQYF. DNA for the CDR3: TGTGCCAGCAGCCCCGGGACAGGTTCGGGCGAGCAGTACTTC.

CDR3 nucleotides: TGTGCCAGCAGCTTCAGGGGCGCAGGGACCTACGAGCAGTACTTC. Its protein product is CASSFRGAGTYEQYF. The chain combines TRBV5-6 with TRBJ2-7; weak D call: TRBD1 (6 bases). Germline assignment: CDR1 SGHDT and CDR2 YYEEEE. This CDR3 spans 15 amino acids. Trimming left V 2 bases short and J 2 bases short, with 14 bases between.

The V gene is TRBV11-3, the J gene TRBJ2-1, with D tentatively TRBD2 (5 bases). The ends were cut back, 1 base at V and 7 bases at J, with 14 bases in the middle. The germline V gene encodes CDR1 SGHNT and CDR2 YENEEA. This CDR3 comprises 15 residues. The CDR3 DNA follows: TGTGCCAGCAGCTTAGGACGCGGGCTAGGGAATGAGCAGTTCTTC. Protein sequence: CASSLGRGLGNEQFF.

The chain joins TRBV7-9 to TRBJ2-5; D not resolved. Germline V CDR1 and CDR2: SEHNR, FQNEAQ (reference sequence). The V gene lost 5 bases and the J gene lost 4 bases, with 14 bases spanning the gap. There are 14 residues in the CDR3. This CDR3 is CASSTGLTTETQYF. DNA for the CDR3: TGTGCCAGCAGCACGGGTCTAACCACAGAGACCCAGTACTTC.

The V gene is TRBV5-1, the J gene TRBJ2-5; a possible D gene is TRBD1 (5 bases). V dropped 0 bases and J dropped 4 bases, with 7 bases sitting between them. This CDR3 region has 13 residues. CDR1 and CDR2 from the germline V gene are SGHRS and YFSETQ. The CDR3 DNA is TGCGCCAGCAGCTTGGGTAGGGGAGAGACCCAGTACTTC. Its translation: CASSLGRGETQYF.

The J gene is TRBJ1-3, the V gene TRBV7-2, with 7 bases matching TRBD1. The length of the CDR3 is 18 residues. Trimming at V came to 4 bases and at J to 4 bases, leaving 16 bases not matched to a gene. CDR1 is SGHTA and CDR2 is FQGNSA in the germline V gene. Here the CDR3 reads CASSYSPLPTGNGNTIYF. The CDR3 DNA sequence: TGTGCCAGCAGCTACTCCCCCCTTCCGACAGGGAACGGAAACACCATATATTTT.

The rearrangement joins TRBV5-1 to TRBJ2-5; possibly TRBD2 for D (5 bases). Per germline, CDR1 SGHRS and CDR2 YFSETQ. This CDR3 is built from 14 residues. The V gene lost 1 base and the J gene lost 5 bases, with 12 bases spanning the gap. The CDR3 bases are TGCGCCAGCAGCTTGTCCGTTGGGGAGGAGACCCAGTACTTC. Protein: CASSLSVGEETQYF.

A single count supports this clone. This chain uses TRBV4-2 with TRBJ2-1, with 12 bases matching TRBD2. The CDR3 spans 18 residues. V lost 1 base to trimming and J lost 1 base; unmatched junction nucleotides: 5. Germline values: CDR1 LGHNA, CDR2 YNFKEQ. This chain's CDR3 is CASSQAEGLAGSYNEQFF. The CDR3 nucleotides read TGTGCCAGCAGCCAAGCGGAGGGACTAGCGGGTTCCTACAATGAGCAGTTCTTC.

The chain is built from TRBV6-1 and TRBJ1-2; 8 bases align to TRBD1. Germline assignment: CDR1 MNHNS and CDR2 SASEGT. V gave up 3 bases and J gave up 0 bases; unmatched junction bases: 6. CDR3 length: 16 residues. The CDR3 DNA follows: TGTGCCAGCAGTGACCCAGGGGGCACGGCTAACTATGGCTACACCTTC. Amino acids: CASSDPGGTANYGYTF.

In nucleotides, the CDR3 is TGTGCCAGCAGTTCCCCGGGGAGCACCGGCTACACCTTC. This gives the protein CASSSPGSTGYTF. This chain links TRBV27 with TRBJ1-2; no clear D gene. V lost 4 bases to trimming and J lost 8 bases, with 14 bases between them. Germline assignment: CDR1 MNHEY and CDR2 SMNVEV (reference sequence). The CDR3 has 13 residues.

This clone has only one observation. The chain links TRBV5-1 to TRBJ1-1; D remains ambiguous. Germline V gene data show CDR1 as SGHRS and CDR2 as YFSETQ. This CDR3 contains 14 residues. V dropped 1 base and J dropped 0 bases, with 7 bases sitting between them. CDR3 bases: TGCGCCAGCAGCTTGAGCGGGATGAACACTGAAGCTTTCTTT. This codes for CASSLSGMNTEAFF.

The J gene is TRBJ2-7, the V gene TRBV28; 12 positions match TRBD2. Germline V CDR1 and CDR2: MDHEN, SYDVKM. The V and J ends lost 6 bases and 6 bases, in that order; junction bases with no gene match: 15. The CDR3 has 17 amino acids. The CDR3 spells CASSLRFLAGGLGEQYF. The CDR3 DNA reads TGTGCCAGCAGCCTTCGATTCCTAGCGGGAGGGCTGGGCGAGCAGTACTTC.

This chain connects TRBV7-9 to TRBJ2-5; the match to TRBD1 covers 7 bases. V dropped 4 bases and J dropped 0; count of bases not matched to a gene: 5. Germline CDR1 SEHNR, CDR2 FQNEAQ (reference sequence). The CDR3 has 15 amino acids. CDR3 amino acids: CASSWGRGYQETQYF. CDR3 coding DNA: TGTGCCAGCAGCTGGGGCAGGGGGTACCAAGAGACCCAGTACTTC.

This chain joins TRBV19 and TRBJ2-1, with 13 positions matching TRBD2. Germline CDR1 reads LNHDA; CDR2 reads SQIVND (reference sequence). The CDR3 is 16 residues long. Trimming at V came to 7 bases and at J to 0 bases, leaving 3 bases not matched to a gene. The CDR3 loop reads CASTRTSGSSYNEQFF. The CDR3 DNA is TGTGCCAGTACCAGGACTAGCGGGAGCTCCTACAATGAGCAGTTCTTC.

This chain uses TRBV5-6 with TRBJ2-1, with 10 bases matching TRBD2. The CDR3 has 16 residues. The V and J ends lost 0 bases and 4 bases, in that order; junction bases with no gene match: 4. The V gene's germline CDR1 is SGHDT and CDR2 YYEEEE. The CDR3 loop is CASSLVASGGYNEQFF. DNA of the CDR3: TGTGCCAGCAGCTTGGTTGCTAGCGGGGGATACAATGAGCAGTTCTTC.

The rearrangement uses TRBV10-3 and TRBJ1-2; no clear D gene. CDR3 length: 13 amino acids. V dropped 7 bases and J dropped 3 bases, with 12 bases sitting between them. Germline values: CDR1 ENHRY, CDR2 SYGVKD. The CDR3 DNA follows: TGTGCCATCAACCGCCAGGAGGACTATGGCTACACCTTC. Encoded protein: CAINRQEDYGYTF.

The chain couples TRBV18 to TRBJ1-1, with a weak D call TRBD1 (5 bases). CDR1 KGHSH and CDR2 LQKENI come from the germline V gene. CDR3 length: 13 amino acids. The V gene lost 2 bases and the J gene lost 11 bases, with 15 bases spanning the gap. The CDR3: CASSPSDRGEAFF. CDR3 DNA sequence: TGTGCCAGCTCACCATCGGACCGGGGGGAGGCTTTCTTT.

The chain couples TRBV5-1 to TRBJ1-2, with 7 bases identical to TRBD1. After removal of 4 bases from V and 2 bases from J, the junction contained 11 bases not matched to a gene. In germline, CDR1 is SGHRS, CDR2 YFSETQ. This CDR3 region has 16 residues. The CDR3 region has the DNA TGCGCCAGCAGCCTGGCCCCGGGACAGTTAAACTATGGCTACACCTTC. This sequence encodes CASSLAPGQLNYGYTF. Drawing the rest from reference TRBV5-1 and TRBJ1-2, the complete variable domain is KAGVTQTPRYLIKTRGQQVTLSCSPISGHRSVSWYQQTPGQGLQFLFEYFSETQRNKGNFPGRFSGRQFSNSRSEMNVSTLELGDSALYLCASSLAPGQLNYGYTFGSGTRLTVV.

This clone showed up just once. The chain employs TRBV27 and TRBJ1-6; D uncertain. V was shortened by 5 bases and J by 7 bases, with 12 bases between the two germline ends. Germline CDR1 MNHEY, CDR2 SMNVEV (reference sequence). The CDR3 extends over 14 amino acids. Here the CDR3 DNA reads TGTGCCAGCAGTATTACAGCTTTCAATTCACCCCTCCACTTT. Residues: CASSITAFNSPLHF.

The genes are TRBV4-3 and TRBJ2-4; D perhaps matches TRBD2 (5 bases). The CDR3 consists of 19 residues. Germline loops: CDR1 LGHNA, CDR2 YSLEER. V lost 4 bases, J lost 5 bases, and 27 bases lay in between. CDR3 loop: CASSPSIFHFGRRENIQYF. CDR3 DNA sequence: TGCGCCAGCAGCCCCTCTATTTTCCATTTCGGGCGGCGGGAAAACATTCAGTACTTC.